Listed below are T cell receptor beta chains from one sample, sequenced in a study of regulatory T cells in long-lasting Graves disease. TCRdb processed the multiplex PCR reads anew with MiXCR; each CDR3 protein has one entry. The table shows 650,000 to 700,000 distinct CDR3 sequences, with about 30% occurring only once. The sample was peripheral blood mononuclear cells (PBMCs), taken when the disease was refractory, from a patient treated with antithyroid drugs. The receptors were sampled from a female donor with Graves disease. Each CDR3 is given with its conserved first and last residue. Fields, in order: CDR3 length, J gene, clone size, D gene, V gene, CDR3 DNA, CDR3 protein. The D gene is left open where the match is weak. Size is stated for part of the rows, as once, few or many counts, or as a class when the clone is expanded.

14,TRBJ1-1,once,-,TRBV5-1,TGCGCCAGCAGCCGGGTCGGACTGAACACTGAAGCTTTCTTT,CASSRVGLNTEAFF
16,TRBJ1-5,-,TRBD1,TRBV28,TGTGCCAGCAGTCCACAGGGGGCGATAGGCAATCAGCCCCAGCATTTT,CASSPQGAIGNQPQHF
15,TRBJ2-2,-,-,TRBV5-1,TGCGCCAGCAGTCACGGGACGCTGAACACCGGGGAGCTGTTTTTT,CASSHGTLNTGELFF
16,TRBJ2-7,-,TRBD2,TRBV6-1,TGTGCCAGCAGTCTCCCATTAGCGGGGTCCACCTACGAGCAGTACTTC,CASSLPLAGSTYEQYF
16,TRBJ1-4,-,-,TRBV5-1,TGCGCCAGCAGCTTGGGGTCTTCGGTCTACGATGAAAAACTGTTTTTT,CASSLGSSVYDEKLFF
13,TRBJ1-5,-,-,TRBV30,TGTGCCTGGCGGACAAACCCGAATCAGCCCCAGCATTTT,CAWRTNPNQPQHF
13,TRBJ2-7,few,-,TRBV20-1,TGCAGTGCTAGAGAGGCAGGGGACCACGAGCAGTACTTC,CSAREAGDHEQYF
14,TRBJ2-7,many,TRBD2,TRBV6-1,TGTGCCAGCAGGGGACTAGCGGGGAACTACGAGCAGTACTTC,CASRGLAGNYEQYF
19,TRBJ2-2,few,TRBD2,TRBV6-5,TGTGCCAGCAGTTACTCAGGGACTAGCGGGAGAGAACACACCGGGGAGCTGTTTTTT,CASSYSGTSGREHTGELFF
15,TRBJ2-5,few,-,TRBV6-2/TRBV6-3,TGTGCCAGCATGGGGAACACTAGGAGAGTGGAGACCCAGTACTTC,CASMGNTRRVETQYF
14,TRBJ2-7,-,TRBD1,TRBV29-1,TGCAGCGTTGGACGATCGACAGGGAACCACGAGCAGTACTTC,CSVGRSTGNHEQYF
15,TRBJ1-1,-,-,TRBV12-3/TRBV12-4,TGTGCCAGCAGTTTACTGGTCTCGGCGAACACTGAAGCTTTCTTT,CASSLLVSANTEAFF
13,TRBJ2-2,-,-,TRBV10-1,TGCGCCAGCAGTGAGCTAGCCGAACGGGAGCTGTTTTTT,CASSELAERELFF
14,TRBJ2-3,once,-,TRBV5-1,TGCGCCAGCAGCTTGGGGGACCCCACAGATACGCAGTATTTT,CASSLGDPTDTQYF
12,TRBJ1-1,-,-,TRBV7-9,TGTGCCAGCAGCTTTTCGGGGGGTGTAGCTTTCTTT,CASSFSGGVAFF
13,TRBJ2-2,-,-,TRBV7-3,TGTGCCAGCAGCTTTGCCCGAACCGGGGAGCTGTTTTTT,CASSFARTGELFF
15,TRBJ1-4,few,-,TRBV6-1,TGTGCCAGCAGATCTGCAGCGTCTACTAATGAAAAACTGTTTTTT,CASRSAASTNEKLFF
17,TRBJ2-2,-,TRBD1,TRBV7-6,TGTGCCAGCAGCTTAGAAATTCAGGGGGCGAACACCGGGGAGCTGTTTTTT,CASSLEIQGANTGELFF
14,TRBJ2-7,-,-,TRBV6-5,TGTGCCAGCAGTTACTTGAGGGGGAGATCCGAGCAGTACTTC,CASSYLRGRSEQYF
13,TRBJ1-1,many,-,TRBV6-2/TRBV6-3,TGTGCCAGCAGTTACTCGGCGAACACTGAAGCTTTCTTT,CASSYSANTEAFF
16,TRBJ2-1,once,TRBD1,TRBV10-3,TGTGCCATCAGTGAGTCCCGACAGGGAGACGACAATGAGCAGTTCTTC,CAISESRQGDDNEQFF
13,TRBJ2-7,few,-,TRBV12-3/TRBV12-4,TGTGCCAGCAGTTTAATCCCCGACCACGAGCAGTACTTC,CASSLIPDHEQYF
14,TRBJ1-1,many,-,TRBV12-3/TRBV12-4,TGTGCCAGCAGTTCTCGGCCGCTGAACACTGAAGCTTTCTTT,CASSSRPLNTEAFF
13,TRBJ2-7,few,-,TRBV6-1,TGTGCCAGCACCCTCCCGGGCTGGTACGAGCAGTACTTC,CASTLPGWYEQYF
14,TRBJ1-1,few,TRBD1,TRBV6-2/TRBV6-3,TGTGCCAGCAGATCGGACAGGGGAGGCACTGAAGCTTTCTTT,CASRSDRGGTEAFF
15,TRBJ2-2,-,TRBD2,TRBV6-1,TGTGCCAGCTCTGGGAGGGGTTTGAGAGCCGGGGAGCTGTTTTTT,CASSGRGLRAGELFF
15,TRBJ1-6,-,TRBD1,TRBV28,TGTGCCAGCAGTTTAAATGGCAGGGGGCGATCACCCCTCCACTTT,CASSLNGRGRSPLHF
16,TRBJ1-2,-,-,TRBV2,TGTACCAGCAAAAGGATAAAGACAGATCCTAACTATGGCTACACCTTC,CTSKRIKTDPNYGYTF
17,TRBJ2-7,-,TRBD1,TRBV3-1,TGTGCCAGCAGCCAACGATCCGGGACAGGTTTCGTTTACGAGCAGTACTTC,CASSQRSGTGFVYEQYF
11,TRBJ2-5,-,-,TRBV7-2,TGTGCCAGCACGGAAAAAAAGACCCAGTACTTC,CASTEKKTQYF
15,TRBJ1-1,few,-,TRBV9,TGTGCCAGCAGCGTAGCCCAGACTGTGAACACTGAAGCTTTCTTT,CASSVAQTVNTEAFF
17,TRBJ2-3,-,-,TRBV28,TGTGCCAGCAGTTTAGGTCCCTCCGTAGGAAGCACAGATACGCAGTATTTT,CASSLGPSVGSTDTQYF
13,TRBJ1-1,-,-,TRBV7-3,TGTGCCAGCAGAGAATATGTTGACACTGAAGCTTTCTTT,CASREYVDTEAFF
16,TRBJ2-3,few,TRBD1,TRBV19,TGTGCCAGTAGAGTTATGGGACAGGGTTCATCAGATACGCAGTATTTT,CASRVMGQGSSDTQYF
14,TRBJ2-7,-,-,TRBV3-1,TGTGCCAGCAGCCAAGCGCTCCCCTGGCACGAGCAGTACTTC,CASSQALPWHEQYF
10,TRBJ2-5,many,-,TRBV20-1,TGCAGTGCTAGCCAAGAGACCCAGTACTTC,CSASQETQYF
12,TRBJ2-5,many,TRBD1,TRBV12-3/TRBV12-4,TGTGCCAGCAGTGGGACAGGAGAGACCCAGTACTTC,CASSGTGETQYF
13,TRBJ1-2,-,-,TRBV12-3/TRBV12-4,TGTGCCAGCAGCCCAACCCTAGGGAATGGCTACACCTTC,CASSPTLGNGYTF
15,TRBJ1-1,-,-,TRBV29-1,TGCAGCGTGGCACCTAGGCGGGTTGGGGACACTGAAGCTTTCTTT,CSVAPRRVGDTEAFF
13,TRBJ2-5,few,-,TRBV29-1,TGCAGCGTTGAATCCGGGACCCAAGAGACCCAGTACTTC,CSVESGTQETQYF
13,TRBJ1-2,many,-,TRBV6-2/TRBV6-3,TGTGCCAGCAGTCGCGGAAAGGGCTATGGCTACACCTTC,CASSRGKGYGYTF
13,TRBJ1-2,-,-,TRBV7-9,TGTGCCAGCAGCTTCTTGACGTATTATGGCTACACCTTC,CASSFLTYYGYTF
14,TRBJ1-2,many,-,TRBV2,TGTGCCAGCAGTGGTACAGGGTACGGCTATGGCTACACCTTC,CASSGTGYGYGYTF
17,TRBJ2-5,-,-,TRBV7-2,TGTGCCAGCAGCCCCCACCCCCGGCAGTATTTCTGGGAGACCCAGTACTTC,CASSPHPRQYFWETQYF
17,TRBJ2-7,-,TRBD2,TRBV12-3/TRBV12-4,TGTGCCAGCAGTTTCGGTGGAGGGGCGGGAGGGTGCTACGAGCAGTACTTC,CASSFGGGAGGCYEQYF
13,TRBJ1-5,many,-,TRBV2,TGTGCCAGCCTGGAGGGATTCAATCAGCCCCAGCATTTT,CASLEGFNQPQHF
15,TRBJ1-2,-,TRBD1,TRBV3-1,TGTGCCAGCAGCCTCAAGAGGTTGGACAGGTCTGGCTACACCTTC,CASSLKRLDRSGYTF
14,TRBJ1-2,-,-,TRBV28,TGTGCCAGCCATCCCCCCGCAGGGGCCTATGGCTACACCTTC,CASHPPAGAYGYTF
14,TRBJ1-1,many,-,TRBV28,TGTGCCAGCAGTTTTCGGGCCGTGTTCACTGAAGCTTTCTTT,CASSFRAVFTEAFF
16,TRBJ2-5,-,TRBD1,TRBV3-1,TGTGCCAGCAGCCAAGGCGCGGGACAGGTCCAAGAGACCCAGTACTTC,CASSQGAGQVQETQYF
13,TRBJ1-1,-,TRBD1,TRBV20-1,TGCAGTGCCCTTTGGACAGGGCGGACTGAAGCTTTCTTT,CSALWTGRTEAFF
15,TRBJ1-1,-,-,TRBV3-1,TGTGCCAGCAGCCAAGGGGAAAAAAAGAACACTGAAGCTTTCTTT,CASSQGEKKNTEAFF
16,TRBJ1-6,-,-,TRBV6-1,TGTGCCAGCAGTACAAGGGGTCGGGCATTTAATTCACCCCTCCACTTT,CASSTRGRAFNSPLHF